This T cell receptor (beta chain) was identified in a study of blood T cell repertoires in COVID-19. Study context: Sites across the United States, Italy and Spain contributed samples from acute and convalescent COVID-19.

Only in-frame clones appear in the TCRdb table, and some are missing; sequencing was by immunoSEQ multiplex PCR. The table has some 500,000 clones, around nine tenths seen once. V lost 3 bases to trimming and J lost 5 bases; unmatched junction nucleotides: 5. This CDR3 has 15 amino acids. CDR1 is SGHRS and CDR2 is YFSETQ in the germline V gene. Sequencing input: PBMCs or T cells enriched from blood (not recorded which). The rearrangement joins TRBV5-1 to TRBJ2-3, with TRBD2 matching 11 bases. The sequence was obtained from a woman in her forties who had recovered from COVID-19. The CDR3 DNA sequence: TGCGCCAGCAGCTCTACCGGGACTAGCGGAGATACGCAGTATTTT. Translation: CASSSTGTSGDTQYF.